The 11 T cell receptor beta chains below all came from one sample that was sequenced in a study of blood T cell repertoires in COVID-19. The data were produced by immunoSEQ multiplex PCR, yet TCRdb's version contains in-frame clones alone and is incomplete. The sample includes about 63,000 clones, about 78% seen only once; the top ten take 50%. The material sequenced was peripheral blood. These receptors were obtained from a woman aged 80 or older with acute or convalescent COVID-19.

The sample holds a few counts of this clone. The V gene is TRBV7-6, the J gene TRBJ1-5; 7 nucleotides match TRBD1. With V trimmed by 5 bases and J by 0 bases, 13 bases remained unmatched. CDR1 SGHVS and CDR2 FNYEAQ come from the germline V gene. CDR3 length: 18 residues. The CDR3 coding sequence is TGTGCCAGCAGCCAATCCAGGGGGAGCAGAGGTAGCAATCAGCCCCAGCATTTT. Its translation is CASSQSRGSRGSNQPQHF.

The chain recombines TRBV28 with TRBJ2-5; 14 nucleotides align to TRBD2. This CDR3 is 15 amino acids long. The germline CDR1 and CDR2 sequences are MDHEN and SYDVKM. The junction had 4 bases not matched to a gene; V was cut back by 6 bases and J by 4 bases. The CDR3 DNA reads TGTGCCAGCAGGACCGGGACTAGCGGGAGAGAGACCCAGTACTTC. Translated, it gives CASRTGTSGRETQYF.

This chain joins TRBV5-1 and TRBJ1-5; 8 nucleotides match TRBD1. The CDR3 loop spans 15 amino acids. CDR1 is SGHRS and CDR2 is YFSETQ in the germline V gene. V shed 4 bases and J 3 bases; nucleotides not matched to a gene: 6. The CDR3 reads CASSLQGAYNQPQHF. DNA of the CDR3: TGCGCCAGCAGCCTGCAGGGGGCGTACAATCAGCCCCAGCATTTT.

The rearrangement joins TRBV6-1 to TRBJ1-2, with a weak D call TRBD1 (5 bases). V lost 1 base and J 2 bases, leaving 26 bases between the germline ends. The CDR3 has 20 amino acids. Germline V CDR1 and CDR2: MNHNS, SASEGT. DNA of the CDR3: TGTGCCAGCAGTGAAGGCTGGGGCCGGTCCAGGCCGGCCGGGAACTATGGCTACACCTTC. Translated: CASSEGWGRSRPAGNYGYTF.

The chain carries TRBV3-1 (or the pseudogene TRBV3-2) and TRBJ2-1, with 11 bases identical to TRBD2. Per the germline V gene, CDR1 is LGHDT and CDR2 is YNNKEL (reference sequence). CDR3 length: 17 amino acids. With V trimmed by 0 bases and J by 7 bases, 8 bases remained unmatched. The CDR3 DNA follows: TGTGCCAGCAGCCAAGAAGTCCCAAGGACTAGCGGGAATGAGCAGTTCTTC. It yields the protein CASSQEVPRTSGNEQFF.

The chain is built from TRBV29-1 and TRBJ1-4; 9 nucleotides agree with TRBD1. Germline CDR1 reads SQVTM; CDR2 reads ANQGSEA. This CDR3 region has 14 residues. After removal of 6 bases from V and 5 bases from J, the junction contained 7 bases not matched to a gene. CDR3 nucleotides: TGCAGCGTAGCAAGGGGACAGGGAAATGAAAAACTGTTTTTT. Translated, it gives CSVARGQGNEKLFF.

The chain has TRBV6-2 or TRBV6-3 and TRBJ2-7; D perhaps matches TRBD1 (5 bases). The germline V gene has CDR1 MNHEY and CDR2 SVGEGT. V was cut by 6 bases and J by 2 bases, with 17 bases left in between. The CDR3 has 15 amino acids. Written as DNA, the CDR3 is TGTGCCAGCAGCCTCCCCAGACAGCCCACCTACGAGCAGTACTTC. Its translation: CASSLPRQPTYEQYF.

The gene calls are TRBV5-1 and TRBJ2-7; D may be TRBD1 (6 bases). Germline V lookup: CDR1 SGHRS, CDR2 YFSETQ. V lost 2 bases to trimming and J lost 0 bases, with 12 bases between them. The CDR3 length is 15 residues. CDR3 loop: CASSFTGIGSYEQYF. CDR3 nucleotides: TGCGCCAGCAGCTTTACAGGGATCGGCTCCTACGAGCAGTACTTC.

The chain is built from TRBV7-2 and TRBJ2-3; a possible D gene is TRBD1 (6 bases). The length of the CDR3 is 14 residues. The germline V gene has CDR1 SGHTA and CDR2 FQGNSA. Trimming pared 7 bases from V and 2 bases from J, leaving 13 bases between. CDR3 in DNA: TGTGCCAGCACCTTCGACAGGAACACAGATACGCAGTATTTT. Amino acids: CASTFDRNTDTQYF. Using reference TRBV7-2 and TRBJ2-3 for the parts outside the CDR3, the full variable domain is GAGVSQSPSNKVTEKGKDVELRCDPISGHTALYWYRQSLGQGLEFLIYFQGNSAPDKSGLPSDRFSAERTGGSVSTLTIQRTQQEDSAVYLCASTFDRNTDTQYFGPGTRLTVL.

Only a few counts were recorded for this clone. The rearrangement joins TRBV29-1 to TRBJ2-2; D may be TRBD2 (5 bases). Trimming left V 2 bases short and J 3 bases short, with 16 bases between. The CDR3 extends over 16 amino acids. Germline assignment: CDR1 SQVTM and CDR2 ANQGSEA. Here the CDR3 DNA reads TGCAGCGTTGAAATCTCTGGACTCACGGACACCGGGGAGCTGTTTTTT. Translating gives CSVEISGLTDTGELFF.

This chain joins TRBV7-9 and TRBJ2-3, with 9 positions matching TRBD2. In germline, CDR1 is SEHNR, CDR2 FQNEAQ (reference sequence). With V trimmed by 5 bases and J by 2 bases, 8 bases remained unmatched. The CDR3 extends over 16 amino acids. CDR3 sequence reads: CASSVQLAGPTDTQYF. CDR3 nucleotide sequence: TGTGCCAGCAGCGTGCAGCTAGCGGGGCCCACAGATACGCAGTATTTT.